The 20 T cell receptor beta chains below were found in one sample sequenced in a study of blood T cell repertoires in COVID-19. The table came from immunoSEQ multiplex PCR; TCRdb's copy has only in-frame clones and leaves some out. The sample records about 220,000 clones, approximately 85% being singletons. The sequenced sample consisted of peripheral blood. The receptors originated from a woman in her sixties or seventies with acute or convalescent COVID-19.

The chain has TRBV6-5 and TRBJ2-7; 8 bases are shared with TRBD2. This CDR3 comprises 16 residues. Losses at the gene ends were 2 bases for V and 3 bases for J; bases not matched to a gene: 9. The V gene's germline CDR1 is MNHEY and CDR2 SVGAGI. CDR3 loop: CASSYVHGGGHYEQYF. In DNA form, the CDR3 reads TGTGCCAGCAGTTACGTTCATGGCGGGGGGCACTACGAGCAGTACTTC.

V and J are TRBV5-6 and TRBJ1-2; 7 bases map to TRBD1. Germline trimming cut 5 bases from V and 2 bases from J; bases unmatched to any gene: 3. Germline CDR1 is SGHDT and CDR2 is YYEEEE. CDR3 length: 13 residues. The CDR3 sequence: CASRRDSNYGYTF. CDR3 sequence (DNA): TGTGCCAGCAGAAGGGACAGCAACTATGGCTACACCTTC. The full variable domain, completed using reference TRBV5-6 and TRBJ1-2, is DAGVTQSPTHLIKTRGQQVTLRCSPKSGHDTVSWYQQALGQGPQFIFQYYEEEERQRGNFPDRFSGHQFPNYSSELNVNALLLGDSALYLCASRRDSNYGYTFGSGTRLTVV.

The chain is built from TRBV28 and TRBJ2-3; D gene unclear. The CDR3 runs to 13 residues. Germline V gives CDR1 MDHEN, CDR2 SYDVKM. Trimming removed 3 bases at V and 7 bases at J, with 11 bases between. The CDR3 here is CASSFRGSNTQYF. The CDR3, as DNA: TGTGCCAGCAGTTTTAGAGGATCCAATACGCAGTATTTT. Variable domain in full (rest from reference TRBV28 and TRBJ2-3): DVKVTQSSRYLVKRTGEKVFLECVQDMDHENMFWYRQDPGLGLRLIYFSYDVKMKEKGDIPEGYSVSREKKERFSLILESASTNQTSMYLCASSFRGSNTQYFGPGTRLTVL.

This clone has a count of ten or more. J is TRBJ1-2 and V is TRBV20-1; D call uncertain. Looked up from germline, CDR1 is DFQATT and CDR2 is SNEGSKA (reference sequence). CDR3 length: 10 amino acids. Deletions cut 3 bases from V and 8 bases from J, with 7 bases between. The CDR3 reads CSASHSGYTF. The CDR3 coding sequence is TGCAGTGCTAGTCACAGCGGCTACACCTTC.

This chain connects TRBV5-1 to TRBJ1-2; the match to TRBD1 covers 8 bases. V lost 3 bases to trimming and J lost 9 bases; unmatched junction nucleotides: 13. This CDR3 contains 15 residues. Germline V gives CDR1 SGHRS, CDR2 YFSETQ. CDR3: CASSSQTGANIRYTF. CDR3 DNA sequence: TGCGCCAGCAGCTCGCAGACAGGGGCCAACATTCGCTACACCTTC.

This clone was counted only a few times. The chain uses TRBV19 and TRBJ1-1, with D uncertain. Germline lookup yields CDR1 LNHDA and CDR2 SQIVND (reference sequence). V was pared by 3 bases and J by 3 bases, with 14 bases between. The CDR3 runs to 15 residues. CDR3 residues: CASSIGEGLYTEAFF. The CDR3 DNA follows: TGTGCCAGTAGTATCGGGGAGGGCTTGTACACTGAAGCTTTCTTT.

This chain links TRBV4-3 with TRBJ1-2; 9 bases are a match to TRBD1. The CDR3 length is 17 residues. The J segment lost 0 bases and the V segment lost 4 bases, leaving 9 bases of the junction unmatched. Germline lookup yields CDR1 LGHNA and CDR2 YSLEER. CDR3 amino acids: CASSLGTGPNSNYGYTF. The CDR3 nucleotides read TGCGCCAGCAGCCTAGGGACAGGGCCCAACTCTAACTATGGCTACACCTTC.

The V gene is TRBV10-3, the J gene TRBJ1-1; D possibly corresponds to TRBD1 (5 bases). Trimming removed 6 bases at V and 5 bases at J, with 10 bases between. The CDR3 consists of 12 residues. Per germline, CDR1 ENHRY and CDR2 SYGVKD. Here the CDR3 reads CAISPGITEAFF. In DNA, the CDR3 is TGTGCCATCAGCCCAGGGATTACTGAAGCTTTCTTT.

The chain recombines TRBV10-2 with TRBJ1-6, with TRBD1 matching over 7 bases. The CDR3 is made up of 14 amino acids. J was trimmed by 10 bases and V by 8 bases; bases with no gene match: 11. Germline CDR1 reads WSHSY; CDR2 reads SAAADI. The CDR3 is CASSIRQGGSPLHF. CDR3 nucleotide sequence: TGCGCCAGCTCAATACGACAGGGTGGCTCACCCCTCCACTTT.

The CDR3 loop is CASSSGQGAREQYF. CDR3 sequence (DNA): TGTGCCAGCAGCTCCGGACAGGGGGCCCGCGAGCAGTACTTC. V is TRBV7-2 and J is TRBJ2-7, with TRBD1 matching over 11 bases. This CDR3 region has 14 residues. V shed 4 bases and J 6 bases; nucleotides not matched to a gene: 5. In germline, CDR1 is SGHTA, CDR2 FQGNSA.

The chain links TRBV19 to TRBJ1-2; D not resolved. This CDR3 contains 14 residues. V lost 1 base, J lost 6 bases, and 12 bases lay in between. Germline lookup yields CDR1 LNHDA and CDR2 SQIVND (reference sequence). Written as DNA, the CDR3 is TGTGCCAGTAGTATAGGGAACGGACTCAATGGCTACACCTTC. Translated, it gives CASSIGNGLNGYTF.

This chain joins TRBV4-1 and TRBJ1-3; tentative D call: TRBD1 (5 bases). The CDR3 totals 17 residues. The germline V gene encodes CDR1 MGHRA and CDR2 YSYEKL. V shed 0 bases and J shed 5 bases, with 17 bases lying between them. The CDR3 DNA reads TGCGCCAGCAGCCAAGACCTTTCCGGCAGGGCTAGAAACACCATATATTTT. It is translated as CASSQDLSGRARNTIYF.

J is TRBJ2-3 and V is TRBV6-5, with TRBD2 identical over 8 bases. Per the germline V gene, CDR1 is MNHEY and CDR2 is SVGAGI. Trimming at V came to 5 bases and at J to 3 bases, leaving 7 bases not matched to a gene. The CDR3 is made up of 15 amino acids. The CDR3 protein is CASSRGLELTDTQYF. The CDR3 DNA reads TGTGCCAGCAGTCGGGGACTAGAGTTGACAGATACGCAGTATTTT.

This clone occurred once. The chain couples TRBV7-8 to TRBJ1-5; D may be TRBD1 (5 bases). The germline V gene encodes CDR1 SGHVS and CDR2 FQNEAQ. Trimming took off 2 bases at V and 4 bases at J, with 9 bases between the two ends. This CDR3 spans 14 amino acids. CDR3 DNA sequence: TGTGCCAGCAGCTTATCAGGACAAAATCAGCCCCAGCATTTT. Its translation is CASSLSGQNQPQHF.

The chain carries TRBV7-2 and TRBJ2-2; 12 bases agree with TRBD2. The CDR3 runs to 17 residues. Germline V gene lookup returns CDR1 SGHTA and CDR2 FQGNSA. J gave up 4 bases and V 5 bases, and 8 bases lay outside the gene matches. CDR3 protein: CASSLTSGGTFTGELFF. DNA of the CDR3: TGTGCCAGCAGCCTTACTAGCGGGGGGACTTTCACCGGGGAGCTGTTTTTT.

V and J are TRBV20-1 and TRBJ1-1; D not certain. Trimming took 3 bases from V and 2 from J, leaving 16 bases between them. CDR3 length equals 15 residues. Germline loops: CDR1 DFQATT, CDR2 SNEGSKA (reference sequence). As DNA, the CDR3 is TGCAGTGCTAGTGGCCACCAGGCCGGAAACACTGAAGCTTTCTTT. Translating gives CSASGHQAGNTEAFF.

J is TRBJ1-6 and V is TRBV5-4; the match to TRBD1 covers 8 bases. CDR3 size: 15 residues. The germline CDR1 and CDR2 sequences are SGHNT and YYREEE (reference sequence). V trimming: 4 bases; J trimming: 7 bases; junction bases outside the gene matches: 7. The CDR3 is CASSLGGTGNSPLHF. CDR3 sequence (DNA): TGTGCCAGCAGCCTGGGGGGGACAGGCAATTCACCCCTCCACTTT.

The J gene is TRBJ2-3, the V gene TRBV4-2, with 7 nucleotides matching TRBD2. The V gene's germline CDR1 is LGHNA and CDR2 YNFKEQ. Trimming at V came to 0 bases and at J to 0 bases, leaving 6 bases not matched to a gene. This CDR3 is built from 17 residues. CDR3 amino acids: CASSQEEWGGSTDTQYF. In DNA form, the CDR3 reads TGTGCCAGCAGCCAAGAAGAGTGGGGGGGTAGCACAGATACGCAGTATTTT.

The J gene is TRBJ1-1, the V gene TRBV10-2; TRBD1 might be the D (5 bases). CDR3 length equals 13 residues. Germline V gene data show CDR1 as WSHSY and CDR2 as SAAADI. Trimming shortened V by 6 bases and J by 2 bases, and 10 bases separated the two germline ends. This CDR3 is CASREGRNTEAFF. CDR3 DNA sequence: TGCGCCAGCAGAGAGGGGCGAAACACTGAAGCTTTCTTT.

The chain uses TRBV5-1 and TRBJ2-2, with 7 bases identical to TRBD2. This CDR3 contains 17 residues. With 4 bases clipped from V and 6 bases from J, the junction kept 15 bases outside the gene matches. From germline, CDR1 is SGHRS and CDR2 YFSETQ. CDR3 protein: CASSPVAGGMDPGELFF. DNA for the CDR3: TGCGCCAGCAGCCCTGTGGCCGGGGGGATGGATCCCGGGGAGCTGTTTTTT. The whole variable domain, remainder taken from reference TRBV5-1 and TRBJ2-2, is KAGVTQTPRYLIKTRGQQVTLSCSPISGHRSVSWYQQTPGQGLQFLFEYFSETQRNKGNFPGRFSGRQFSNSRSEMNVSTLELGDSALYLCASSPVAGGMDPGELFFGEGSRLTVL.